This T cell receptor (beta chain) is from a study of T-cell memory formation after mild COVID-19. The V segment lost 8 bases and the J segment 5 bases; nucleotides outside the gene matches: 3. The germline V gene encodes CDR1 SEHNR and CDR2 FQNEAQ (reference sequence). The CDR3 is 12 amino acids. This clonotype was recorded a few times. The antigen remains undetermined. MiXCR, applied by TCRdb to the 5' RACE reads, yields one record per CDR3 protein. The sample records about 400,000 distinct CDR3 sequences, 18% being singletons. Overall study results and limits: The study found balanced CD4/CD8 in clones contracting day 15 to 85 and a CD4+ lean in later expanders.

What was sequenced was PBMCs or a T cell subset sorted from them (not recorded which). The chain joins TRBV7-9 to TRBJ2-1, with TRBD2 matching over 7 bases. This clonotype originated in a man aged 18 to 30 who had mild COVID-19 (a few samples of this study predate the infection). Cell type and time point are not known. The DNA for the CDR3 is TGTGCCAGCCGGGACTACCACAATGAGCAGTTCTTC. This encodes CASRDYHNEQFF. The variable domain in full, completed from reference TRBV7-9 and TRBJ2-1, reads DTGVSQNPRHKITKRGQNVTFRCDPISEHNRLYWYRQTLGQGPEFLTYFQNEAQLEKSRLLSDRFSAERPKGSFSTLEIQRTEQGDSAMYLCASRDYHNEQFFGPGTRLTVL.